This T cell receptor beta chain was recovered during a study of CXCR3-negative and CXCR3-positive naive CD8 T cells. Study-wide findings and caveats: Naive CXCR3-negative and CXCR3-positive cells had similar TRBV-TRBJ usage; memory differed. Relative to memory CD8+ cells, whose diversity was much lower, both naive subsets had comparably high diversity. CXCR3-negative naive cells had less hydrophobic TRB CDR3s than did CXCR3-positive naive cells. The naive subsets expressed comparable surface CD5, and the authors inferred TCR strength from TRB CDR3 properties.

The length of the CDR3 is 14 residues. The germline V gene encodes CDR1 SQVTM and CDR2 ANQGSEA. Naive CD8+ T cells were CD45RO-CCR7+CD27+CD95-. UMI-labeled 5' RACE TRB cDNA libraries were prepared from the cells. Following a re-call of the 5' RACE reads, TCRdb has one entry per CDR3 protein and lacks DNA. The sample includes roughly 130,000 distinct CDR3 sequences. For this clonotype: Its antigen is unidentified.

The TCR comes from a human donor in good health. Some clones in this sample may be carry-over from other donors' samples. V is TRBV29-1 and J is TRBJ2-7; the D gene TCRdb calls, TRBD2, cannot be checked with no DNA. Material: naive CXCR3+ CD8+ T cells from blood. Subset denoted: CD45RO-CCR7+CD27+CD95- naive CD8+ T cells expressing CXCR3 (TNR3+). CDR3 residues: CSVAASGRGNEQHF.